These T cell receptor beta chains were read from a single sample in a study of response to subunit inactivated influenza vaccine. TCRdb re-called the RT-PCR reads with MiXCR, one entry per CDR3 protein. The sample has about 570,000 distinct CDR3 sequences, about 12% seen once; the top ten hold about 10%. The sequencing used PBMCs from blood, collected on the day of vaccination. The source of these receptors is a man aged 45-65 years who received an inactivated influenza vaccine. Each CDR3 is given with its conserved first and last residue. The D gene is left open where the match is weak. For some rows the clone size is stated as once, few or many, or as a class when expanded; others skip it.

len	v_gene	abundance	j_gene	d_gene	CDR3nt	CDR3aa
14	TRBV29-1	many	TRBJ2-1	TRBD2	TGCAGCGTTGTCGGGACTAGTAGTAACAATGAGCAGTTCTTC	CSVVGTSSNNEQFF
14	TRBV20-1	.	TRBJ2-7	.	TGCAGTGCTATCAAAGGACTTGACACCTACGAGCAGTACTTC	CSAIKGLDTYEQYF
15	TRBV15	.	TRBJ1-5	TRBD1	TGTGCCACCAGCAGAGATCAGGGGGCCTATCAGCCCCAGCATTTT	CATSRDQGAYQPQHF
14	TRBV12-3/TRBV12-4	few	TRBJ1-4	.	TGTGCCAGCAGACCACAGGGTAGTAAGGAAAAACTGTTTTTT	CASRPQGSKEKLFF
13	TRBV7-2	many	TRBJ2-2	.	TGTGCCAGCAGCTCCTATAACGCCGGGGAGCTGTTTTTT	CASSSYNAGELFF
13	TRBV7-2	.	TRBJ2-5	.	TGTGCCAGCAGCGCAGGGGGGTTGGAGACCCAGTACTTC	CASSAGGLETQYF
17	TRBV5-1	few	TRBJ1-3	.	TGCGCCAGCAGCTTGGGCACCTCCTACAGCTCTGGAAACACCATATATTTT	CASSLGTSYSSGNTIYF
19	TRBV11-2	few	TRBJ2-7	TRBD2	TGTGCCAGCAGCTTGGGGGCGGGTAGCGGGAGGTCTCCAAATGACGAGCAGTACTTC	CASSLGAGSGRSPNDEQYF
15	TRBV5-6	few	TRBJ2-1	.	TGTGCCAGCAGCATCTGGGGGGGGCTCGATAATGAGCAGTTCTTC	CASSIWGGLDNEQFF
11	TRBV2	.	TRBJ2-7	.	TGTGCCGAACGGGCCTCAGGGGAGCAGTACTTC	CAERASGEQYF
14	TRBV6-1	many	TRBJ2-1	.	TGTGCCAGCAGTCTAGCGAGCTCCTACAATGAGCAGTTCTTC	CASSLASSYNEQFF
15	TRBV6-1	.	TRBJ2-7	.	TGTGCCAGCAGTCGGGACCTCCTTGGATCCTACGAGCAGTACTTC	CASSRDLLGSYEQYF
16	TRBV7-9	.	TRBJ1-5	TRBD1	TGTGCCAGCAGCCCAAGGACAGGGGGGTACGATCAGCCCCAGCATTTT	CASSPRTGGYDQPQHF
15	TRBV29-1	.	TRBJ2-5	TRBD1	TGCAGCGTTGGAGGCGACAGGGGAACTTTCGAGACCCAGTGCTTC	CSVGGDRGTFETQCF
13	TRBV12-3/TRBV12-4	few	TRBJ1-1	.	TGTGCCAGCACCTCGACCCCGGTCACTGAAGCTTTCTTT	CASTSTPVTEAFF
15	TRBV4-3	many	TRBJ1-2	.	TGCGCCAGCAGCCCCACTACGGACAGATTCTATGGCTACACCTTC	CASSPTTDRFYGYTF
16	TRBV4-1	.	TRBJ2-2	.	TGCGCCAGTGCCGCCGCGGGCAGAGACAACACCGGGGAGCTGTTTTTT	CASAAAGRDNTGELFF
20	TRBV6-2/TRBV6-3	.	TRBJ2-3	TRBD2	TGTGCCAGCAGTTACTCCGCCGGGACTAGCGGGCCTCCTGGCACAGATACGCAGTATTTT	CASSYSAGTSGPPGTDTQYF
20	TRBV28	few	TRBJ2-7	TRBD2	TGTGCCAGCAGTTGGGCCCGTAAGACTAGCGGGAGAGTCGCTCGCTACGAGCAGTACTTC	CASSWARKTSGRVARYEQYF
19	TRBV12-3/TRBV12-4	.	TRBJ2-3	.	TGTGCCAGCAGTTTAGCGAATTGGTGCCTTTGGGGGGGCACAGATACGCAGTATTTT	CASSLANWCLWGGTDTQYF
14	TRBV20-1	.	TRBJ2-6	.	TGCAGTGCTAGTTGGGGCTCTGGGGCCAACGTCCTGACTTTC	CSASWGSGANVLTF
13	TRBV6-2/TRBV6-3	many	TRBJ1-1	.	TGTGCCAGCAGTGAGGCGAGGAACACTGAAGCTTTCTTT	CASSEARNTEAFF
16	TRBV5-1	many	TRBJ2-7	.	TGCGCCAGCAGCTTGGTTTCAGGTACCCCCCCCTACGAGCAGTACTTC	CASSLVSGTPPYEQYF
19	TRBV3-1	few	TRBJ2-5	TRBD2	TGTGCCAGCAGCCAAGGTGGAATACTAGCGGGAGGGCCAGGGAAGACCCAGTACTTC	CASSQGGILAGGPGKTQYF
12	TRBV24-1	few	TRBJ2-7	.	TGTGCCACCAGTGATTACGGCGACGAGCAGTACTTC	CATSDYGDEQYF
16	TRBV18	few	TRBJ2-6	TRBD2	TGTGCCAGCTCACAACTAGCGAGTAATGGGGCCAACGTCCTGACTTTC	CASSQLASNGANVLTF
14	TRBV29-1	.	TRBJ2-5	.	TGCAGCGTCTCAAGAACGGTGGGGGCCGAGACCCAGTACTTC	CSVSRTVGAETQYF
16	TRBV7-9	.	TRBJ1-6	.	TGTGCCAGCAGCCCCCCAGCGGCGGTACATAATTCACCCCTCCACTTT	CASSPPAAVHNSPLHF
16	TRBV18	.	TRBJ2-5	TRBD1	TGTGCCAGCTCACCACCGTTCGGCAGGGGGAGCGAGACCCAGTACTTC	CASSPPFGRGSETQYF
14	TRBV7-2	.	TRBJ1-2	.	TGTGCCAGCAGCTTGGCGGGTTACGGGGATGGCTACACCTTC	CASSLAGYGDGYTF
12	TRBV5-6	few	TRBJ2-5	.	TGTGCCAGCAGCTTGCCGACGGAGACCCAGTACTTC	CASSLPTETQYF
12	TRBV5-1	.	TRBJ1-1	.	TGCGCCAGCAGCTTGGACAGGGTTTCAGCTTTCTTT	CASSLDRVSAFF
15	TRBV28	.	TRBJ2-1	TRBD1	TGTGCCAGCAGTTTCCGGACAGGTCGGTCGAATGAGCAGTTCTTC	CASSFRTGRSNEQFF
16	TRBV4-3	few	TRBJ2-2	.	TGCGCCAGCAGCCAGAAGACAAGCTCCGACACCGGGGAGCTGTTTTTT	CASSQKTSSDTGELFF
17	TRBV7-8	few	TRBJ2-5	.	TGTGCCAGCAGCCGGTCACGAAACCTAAGGCGCGCAGAGACCCAGTACTTC	CASSRSRNLRRAETQYF
16	TRBV12-3/TRBV12-4	many	TRBJ1-5	.	TGTGCCAGCAGTCCCTGGGACCTGGGGAGCAATCAGCCCCAGCATTTT	CASSPWDLGSNQPQHF
12	TRBV29-1	few	TRBJ2-1	.	TGCAGCGTTGAAGCTAGCGTCAATGAGCAGTTCTTC	CSVEASVNEQFF
12	TRBV12-3/TRBV12-4	many	TRBJ1-5	.	TGTGCCAGCAGCGAGCCCCCATCCGCCCAGCATTTT	CASSEPPSAQHF
17	TRBV5-6	few	TRBJ2-2	TRBD2	TGTGCCAGCAGCTTGGCCGGGGTAGCGGGAAACACCGGGGAGCTGTTTTTT	CASSLAGVAGNTGELFF
16	TRBV15	.	TRBJ2-3	.	TGTGCCACCAGCAGAGGGGGCGCCACGGGCCCAGATACGCAGTATTTT	CATSRGGATGPDTQYF
15	TRBV11-2	many	TRBJ2-1	TRBD2	TGTGCCAGCAGCCCGGGGAGGGCAGGGAGGAATGAGCAGTTCTTC	CASSPGRAGRNEQFF
13	TRBV6-1	few	TRBJ1-1	.	TGTGCCAGCAGTGACAGAACGAACACTGAAGCTTTCTTT	CASSDRTNTEAFF
14	TRBV18	few	TRBJ2-4	.	TGTGCCAGCTCACCTAACCCTTCCCAAAACATTCAGTACTTC	CASSPNPSQNIQYF
14	TRBV20-1	.	TRBJ2-5	TRBD2	TGCAGTGCCAGCGAGACTAGCGGGATCGTGACCCAGTACTTC	CSASETSGIVTQYF
16	TRBV12-3/TRBV12-4	.	TRBJ1-5	.	TGTGCCAGCAGTTTAGATTGGGGCCTGGGCAATCAGCCCCAGCATTTT	CASSLDWGLGNQPQHF
15	TRBV18	many	TRBJ2-7	TRBD1	TGTGCCAGCTCCATGGGACAGCAGTCTTCCTACGAGCAGTACTTC	CASSMGQQSSYEQYF
16	TRBV20-1	few	TRBJ2-1	TRBD2	TGCAGTGCTAGGGAACTAGCGGCGAGCTCCTACAATGAGCAGTTCTTC	CSARELAASSYNEQFF
11	TRBV2	.	TRBJ2-3	.	TGTGCCAGCAGCACGGGACCCACGCAGTATTTT	CASSTGPTQYF
15	TRBV6-2/TRBV6-3	.	TRBJ2-5	TRBD2	TGTGCCAGCAGTTACGACCTAGCGGGGACGAAGACCCAGTACTTC	CASSYDLAGTKTQYF